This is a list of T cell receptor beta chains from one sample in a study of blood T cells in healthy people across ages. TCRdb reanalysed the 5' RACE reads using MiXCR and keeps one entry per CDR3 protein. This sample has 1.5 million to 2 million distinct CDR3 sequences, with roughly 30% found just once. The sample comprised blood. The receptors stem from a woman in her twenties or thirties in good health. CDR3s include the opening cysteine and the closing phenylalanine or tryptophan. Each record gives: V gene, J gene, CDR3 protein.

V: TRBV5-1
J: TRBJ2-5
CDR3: CASSFPSGDQETQYF

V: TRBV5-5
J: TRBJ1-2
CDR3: CASSDRQTNYGYTF

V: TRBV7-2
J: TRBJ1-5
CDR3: CASSLVSRGNQPQHF

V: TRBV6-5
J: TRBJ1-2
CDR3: CASSWDRSIPNYGYTF

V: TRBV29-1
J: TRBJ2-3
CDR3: CSVESGTDTQYF

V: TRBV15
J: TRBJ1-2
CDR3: CATSIWGQSYGYTF

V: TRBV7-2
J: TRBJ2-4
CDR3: CASSLDSGQGINIQYF

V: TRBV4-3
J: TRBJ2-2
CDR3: CASSQAPMVTGELFF

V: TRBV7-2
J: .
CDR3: CASSFSRGSSEQYF

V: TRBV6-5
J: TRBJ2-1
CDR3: CASRQLDEQFF

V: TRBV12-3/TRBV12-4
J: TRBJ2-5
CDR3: CASRTGTSGGQETQYF

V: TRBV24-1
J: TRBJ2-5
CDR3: CATSDAAAVETQYF

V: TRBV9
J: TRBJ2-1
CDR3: CASSVAEGGIPYNEQFF

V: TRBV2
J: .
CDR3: CASNRFTENEQYF

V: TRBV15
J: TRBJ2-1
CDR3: CATSILGGQGANEQFF

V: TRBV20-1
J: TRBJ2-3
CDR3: CSAFHTQYF

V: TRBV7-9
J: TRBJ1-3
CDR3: CASSLKGDPGNTIYF

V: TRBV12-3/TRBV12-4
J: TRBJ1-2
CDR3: CASTTEHSYGYTF

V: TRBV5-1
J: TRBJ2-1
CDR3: CASSKSLGTGSDEQFF

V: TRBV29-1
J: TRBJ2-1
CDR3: CSVGQAEQFF

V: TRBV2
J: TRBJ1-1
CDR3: CASSEQGWTEAFF

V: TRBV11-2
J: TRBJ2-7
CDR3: CASRPGTELYEQYF

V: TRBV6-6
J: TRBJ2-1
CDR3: CASNKGGGGGNEQFF